This T cell receptor (beta chain) emerged from a study of shared clonotypes between healthy human individuals (dated by TCRdb to 2019 to 2021). Some background on the complete study: A couple of women and a few men aged 18 to 49 years were included in the cohort. Per donor, three plates each were used for CD4 naive and CD4 memory, two for CD8 naive, and one for CD8 memory. To estimate repertoire size and how much clonotype sharing occurs between individuals, the study deeply sequenced the blood TCR repertoires of several healthy adults. Leukapheresis yielded between about 0.85 and 9.5 billion PBMCs per donor. To increase sequencing depth and limit assay-specific biases, TCR repertoire library preparation and sequencing were carried out by different laboratories using diverse techniques. Broader findings and caveats from the paper: Even with the large sequencing depth, rarefaction of the sorted-subset datasets indicated that sequencing was incomplete. Across a few donors, approximately 4.6% of naive CD4, roughly 3.5% of naive CD8, around 2.5% of memory CD4, and over 0.35% of memory CD8 clonotypes were shared. The genetic and exposure-history diversity represented was limited by the small number of donors. Sampling was limited to blood, and TCR repertoires in tissue likely differ from TCR repertoires in blood. Pairwise subsampling led to the expectation that sequencing depth would affect the degree of clonotype sharing among donors. Naive subsets generally had larger estimated clonotype richness than memory subsets. Compared with non-shared clonotypes, clonotypes shared by all four sorted-subset donors had higher generation probabilities.

Donors were healthy HIV-negative adults with no recently reported acute infections or vaccinations. All donors were Caucasian adults living in Nashville, Tennessee, USA. CD4+ T cells were enriched by magnetic negative selection, after which naive cells were positively selected on CD45RA and the negative fraction was taken as the memory subset. After blood collection by leukapheresis, PBMCs were isolated using Ficoll-Histopaque density gradient centrifugation and then cryopreserved in the vapor phase of liquid nitrogen. Analytical flow cytometry was used to check the purity and quantity of each magnetically sorted T cell population. Genomic DNA was isolated from each sorted fraction and quantified by UV absorbance on a Nanodrop 2000c. Note on this clone: The specificity of this receptor is unknown. Per-base qualities were not stored, and no clone one base away is much larger.

Using the deep immunoSEQ assay, multiplex PCR amplified TCR CDR3 regions from genomic DNA. Extracted genomic DNA from each cell subset was distributed evenly across all wells of several immunoSEQ 96-well plates, and each plate was treated as a replicate. For sorted subsets, around 0.2 ug genomic DNA, equal to about 30,000 T cell genomes, was loaded into each replicate PCR. Purified libraries were quantified with a Qubit 3.0 fluorometer, sized on a Bioanalyzer 2100, and re-quantified with the KAPA Library Quantification kit. Every immunoSEQ 96-well plate was sequenced on a separate single-read 150-cycle Illumina NextSeq 550 flow cell. The authors' analysis ran thus. The immunoSEQ output contained only junctional sequences without quality scores, so filtering could not match that applied to full-length reads. Sequences were annotated with PyIR, a Python wrapper for IgBLAST v1.9, and V/J genes and CDR3 were assigned using IMGT germline references. Reads with weak V/J assignments (E-value above 1e-6), missing CDR3, stop codons, out-of-frame junctions, or ambiguous translated residues were removed. A V3J clonotype was defined by an identical inferred V gene, J gene, and CDR3 amino acid sequence. Percentage overlap between repertoires was computed as shared unique clonotypes divided by the size of the smaller repertoire. RTK rarefaction, the Chao1 estimator, and Recon v2.1 estimates of unobserved clonotypes were used to assess repertoire richness. OLGA was used to compute generation probabilities for all TCRbeta clonotypes that the gDNA method yielded from a handful of donors. TCRdb limited this immuneACCESS table to in-frame rearrangements with V and J called. A share of clones is missing; checked studies link under half to unresolved V genes, and the rest is unexplained. The V and J calls and clone size were taken over from that table, and D and trimming were inferred from the DNA. The sample includes around 1,100,000 clones, with about 80% observed a single time. The top ten clones comprise almost 0.9% of the sample.

The TCR sequence derives from a man aged 18 to 29 in good health. Some clones in this sample may be carry-over from other donors' samples. Sequenced: memory CD4+ T cells from PBMCs. Sample cell subset or site, as interpreted from the label and publication: CD45RA-negative fraction.

The CDR3 region: CASSQSSLNTEAFF. The sequenced DNA: TGTGCCAGCAGCCAAAGCAGTCTGAACACTGAAGCTTTCTTT. The chain is encoded by TRBV4-2 joined to TRBJ1-1; the D segment cannot be called with confidence. V and J are truncated by 2 bases and 0 bases respectively, leaving an intervening sequence of 7 bases. The germline V gene gives CDR1 as LGHNA and CDR2 as YNFKEQ. The CDR3 numbers 14 residues from cysteine through phenylalanine. The DNA shown is the 42-base CDR3, in frame from base 1.